The clone carrying this TCR beta chain was seen a few times. Both 60 Vbeta primers and 13 Jbeta primers went into the PCR. Some clones are missing from TCRdb's copy, which holds only in-frame ones; the method was immunoSEQ multiplex PCR. Of 80,000 or so clones listed, about 64% are singletons. The data were taken from a study of cytomegalovirus exposure and HLA in healthy donors. Healthy bone marrow donors made up the donors. V lost 1 base to trimming and J lost 1 base, with 4 bases between them. The CDR3 consists of 13 residues. CDR1 and CDR2 from the germline V gene are SGHAT and FQNNGV. The TCR originated in a man aged 30 to 39 in good health and CMV-seropositive. The rearrangement joins TRBV11-2 to TRBJ1-1, with D unclear. The sample taken for sequencing was PBMCs. For the CDR3, the DNA is TGTGCCAGCAGCTTAGGAGGGAACACTGAAGCTTTCTTT. Amino acid sequence: CASSLGGNTEAFF. The variable domain in full, completed from reference TRBV11-2 and TRBJ1-1, reads EAGVAQSPRYKIIEKRQSVAFWCNPISGHATLYWYQQILGQGPKLLIQFQNNGVVDDSQLPKDRFSAERLKGVDSTLKIQPAKLEDSAVYLCASSLGGNTEAFFGQGTRLTVV.